In its sample, the clone carrying this T cell receptor beta chain was seen once. Its antigen is not identified. The entry originates in a study of cytomegalovirus exposure and HLA in healthy donors. Study conclusions and caveats: Highly shared sequence variants in one cluster were likely a sequencing artifact. In vitro testing confirmed three CMV-associated chains as specific for CMV antigens.

These donors, healthy bone marrow donors, were studied. The PCR was carried out with 60 Vbeta primers and 13 Jbeta primers. TCRdb's copy holds only in-frame clones and misses some; the assay was immunoSEQ multiplex PCR. This sample has 60,000 to 85,000 clones; 78% occur once, and the top ten carry around 3.6%. Sequencing was performed on PBMCs. This TCR was sampled from a man aged 35 to 55 in good health and CMV-seronegative.

The CDR3 here is CASSLLRTGDHGYTF. The DNA for the CDR3 is TGTGCCAGCAGCTTACTGCGGACAGGGGACCATGGCTACACCTTC. This chain connects TRBV7-3 to TRBJ1-2; 9 bases are a match to TRBD1. V trimming: 2 bases; J trimming: 6 bases; junction bases outside the gene matches: 7. From germline, CDR1 is SGHTA and CDR2 FQGTGA. This CDR3 is 15 amino acids long. Together with reference TRBV7-3 and TRBJ1-2, the CDR3 gives the full variable domain: GAGVSQTPSNKVTEKGKYVELRCDPISGHTALYWYRQSLGQGPEFLIYFQGTGAADDSGLPNDRFFAVRPEGSVSTLKIQRTERGDSAVYLCASSLLRTGDHGYTFGSGTRLTVV.